This T cell receptor beta chain was sequenced for a study of radiotherapy plus CTLA-4 blockade in lung cancer. The wider study: With roughly 28% of patients having disease control, objective responses were seen in approximately 17%.

Only in-frame clones appear in the TCRdb table, and some are missing; sequencing was by immunoSEQ multiplex PCR. The sample has 90,000 or so clones; under 85% are singletons. In regard to this clone: Its specificity is not known.

Trimming at V came to 3 bases and at J to 3 bases, leaving 2 bases not matched to a gene. Germline CDR1 MDHEN, CDR2 SYDVKM. The CDR3 consists of 13 residues. Study-level results: Early blood T cell clone dynamics reportedly forecast response best, with interferon-beta. In blood, tumor-derived TCR clones expanded after radiotherapy plus ipilimumab.

The source was peripheral blood, collected from a patient treated with radiotherapy plus ipilimumab. The chain carries TRBV28 and TRBJ2-7; 7 bases line up with TRBD1. The source is a human donor with non-small cell lung cancer who had stable disease on radiotherapy plus ipilimumab. The CDR3 bases are TGTGCCAGCAGTTTGGGACAGTTCTACGAGCAGTACTTC. It codes for CASSLGQFYEQYF.